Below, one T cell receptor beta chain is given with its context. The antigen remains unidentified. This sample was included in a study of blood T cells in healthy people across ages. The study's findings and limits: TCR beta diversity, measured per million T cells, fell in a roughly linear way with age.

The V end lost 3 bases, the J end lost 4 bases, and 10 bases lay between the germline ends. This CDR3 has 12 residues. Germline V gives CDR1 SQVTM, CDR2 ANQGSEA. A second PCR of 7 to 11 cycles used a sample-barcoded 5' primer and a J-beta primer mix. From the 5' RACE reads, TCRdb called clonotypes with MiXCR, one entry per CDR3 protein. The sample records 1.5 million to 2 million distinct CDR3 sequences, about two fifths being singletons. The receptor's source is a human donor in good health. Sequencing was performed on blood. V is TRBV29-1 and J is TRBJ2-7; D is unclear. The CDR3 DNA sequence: TGCAGCGTTGAGTCAAACAGTTACGAGCAGTACTTC. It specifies CSVESNSYEQYF.